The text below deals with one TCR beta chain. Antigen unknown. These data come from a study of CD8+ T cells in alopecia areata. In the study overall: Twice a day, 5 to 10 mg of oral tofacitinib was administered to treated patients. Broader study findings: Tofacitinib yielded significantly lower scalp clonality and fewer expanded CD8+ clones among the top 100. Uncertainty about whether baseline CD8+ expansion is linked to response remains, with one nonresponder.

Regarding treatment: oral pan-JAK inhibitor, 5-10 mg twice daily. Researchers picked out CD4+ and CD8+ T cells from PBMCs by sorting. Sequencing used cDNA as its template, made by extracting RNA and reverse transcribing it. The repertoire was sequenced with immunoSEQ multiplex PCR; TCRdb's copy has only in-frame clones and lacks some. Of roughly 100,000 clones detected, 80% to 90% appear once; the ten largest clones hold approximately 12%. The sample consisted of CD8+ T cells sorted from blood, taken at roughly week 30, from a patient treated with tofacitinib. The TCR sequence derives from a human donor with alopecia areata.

The CDR3 is CASSQALGIQGNYNEQFF. As DNA, the CDR3 is TGCGCCAGCAGCCAAGCCCTAGGGATCCAGGGGAATTACAATGAGCAGTTCTTC. The rearrangement joins TRBV4-1 to TRBJ2-1; D possibly corresponds to TRBD1 (6 bases). Trimming left V 1 base short and J 4 bases short, with 20 bases between. The CDR3 has 18 amino acids. CDR1 is MGHRA and CDR2 is YSYEKL in the germline V gene.